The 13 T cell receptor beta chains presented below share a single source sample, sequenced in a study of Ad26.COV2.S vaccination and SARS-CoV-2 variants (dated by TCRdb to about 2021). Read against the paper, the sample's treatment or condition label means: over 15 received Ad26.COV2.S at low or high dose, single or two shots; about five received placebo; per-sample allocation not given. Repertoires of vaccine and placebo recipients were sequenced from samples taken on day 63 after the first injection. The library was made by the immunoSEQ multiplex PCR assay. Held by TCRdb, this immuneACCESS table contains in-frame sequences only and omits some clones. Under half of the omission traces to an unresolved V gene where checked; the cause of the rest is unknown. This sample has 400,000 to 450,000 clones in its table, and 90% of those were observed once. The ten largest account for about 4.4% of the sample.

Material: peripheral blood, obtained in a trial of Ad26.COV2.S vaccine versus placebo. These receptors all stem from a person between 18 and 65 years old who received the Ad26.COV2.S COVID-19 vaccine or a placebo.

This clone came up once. For the CDR3, the DNA is TGTGCCAGCAGCCAAGGGACAGGTAGCCAGCCCCAGCATTTT. Amino acids: CASSQGTGSQPQHF. The V and J genes are TRBV3-1 (or the pseudogene TRBV3-2) and TRBJ1-5; 7 bases align to TRBD1. Trimming took 1 base from V and 7 from J; bases not matched to a gene: 4. The CDR3 is 14 amino acids. CDR1 and CDR2 from the germline V gene are LGHDT and YNNKEL (reference sequence).

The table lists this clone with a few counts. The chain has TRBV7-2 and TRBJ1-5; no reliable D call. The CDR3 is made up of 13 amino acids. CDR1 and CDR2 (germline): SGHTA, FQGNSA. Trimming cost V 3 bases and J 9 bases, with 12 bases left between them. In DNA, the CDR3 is TGTGCCAGCAGCTTGGGCGGCATACGGCCCCAGCATTTT. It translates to CASSLGGIRPQHF.

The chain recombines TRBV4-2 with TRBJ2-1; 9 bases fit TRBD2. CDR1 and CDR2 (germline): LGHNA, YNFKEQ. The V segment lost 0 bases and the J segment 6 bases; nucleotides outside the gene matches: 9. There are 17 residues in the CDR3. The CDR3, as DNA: TGTGCCAGCAGCCAAGACGAAGGACTAGCGTCGGTCAATGAGCAGTTCTTC. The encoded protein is CASSQDEGLASVNEQFF.

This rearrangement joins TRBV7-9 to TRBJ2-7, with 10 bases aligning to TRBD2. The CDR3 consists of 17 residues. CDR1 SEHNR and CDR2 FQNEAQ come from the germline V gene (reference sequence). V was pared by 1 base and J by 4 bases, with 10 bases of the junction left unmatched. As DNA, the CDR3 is TGTGCCAGCAGCTTAGGTGAGCGGGAGGGGCCCTTATACGAGCAGTACTTC. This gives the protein CASSLGEREGPLYEQYF.

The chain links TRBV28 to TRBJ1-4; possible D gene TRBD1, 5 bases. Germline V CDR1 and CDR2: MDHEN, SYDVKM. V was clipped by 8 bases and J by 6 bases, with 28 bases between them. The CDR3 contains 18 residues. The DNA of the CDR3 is TGTGCCAGCGTTTCCGCTCGCCGTGGGGGGAATTTGGATGAAAAACTGTTTTTT. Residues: CASVSARRGGNLDEKLFF. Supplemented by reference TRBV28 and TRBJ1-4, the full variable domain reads DVKVTQSSRYLVKRTGEKVFLECVQDMDHENMFWYRQDPGLGLRLIYFSYDVKMKEKGDIPEGYSVSREKKERFSLILESASTNQTSMYLCASVSARRGGNLDEKLFFGSGTQLSVL.

The CDR3 sequence is CATASGANVLTF. In nucleotides, the CDR3 is TGTGCCACCGCATCTGGGGCCAACGTCCTGACTTTC. This chain connects TRBV24-1 to TRBJ2-6; no definite D call. Germline loops: CDR1 KGHDR, CDR2 SFDVKD. The CDR3 consists of 12 residues. V gave up 9 bases and J gave up 1 base, with 3 bases separating them.

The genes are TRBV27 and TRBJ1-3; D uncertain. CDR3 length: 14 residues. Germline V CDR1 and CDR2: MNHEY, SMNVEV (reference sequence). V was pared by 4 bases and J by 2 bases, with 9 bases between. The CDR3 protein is CASSSSGPGNTIYF. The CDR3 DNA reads TGTGCCAGCAGTTCCTCGGGCCCTGGAAACACCATATATTTT.

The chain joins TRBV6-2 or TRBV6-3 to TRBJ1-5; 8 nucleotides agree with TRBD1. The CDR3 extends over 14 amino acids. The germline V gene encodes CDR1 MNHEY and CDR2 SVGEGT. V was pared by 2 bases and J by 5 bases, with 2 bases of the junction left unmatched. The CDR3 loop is CASSYPTGDQPQHF. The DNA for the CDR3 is TGTGCCAGCAGTTACCCGACAGGGGATCAGCCCCAGCATTTT.

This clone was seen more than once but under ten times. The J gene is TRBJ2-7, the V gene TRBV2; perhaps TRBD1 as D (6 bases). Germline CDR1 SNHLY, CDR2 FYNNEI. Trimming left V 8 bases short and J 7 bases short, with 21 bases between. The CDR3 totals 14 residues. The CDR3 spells CASQLGAGPGEQYF. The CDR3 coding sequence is TGTGCCAGCCAGCTGGGGGCGGGTCCTGGGGAGCAGTACTTC.

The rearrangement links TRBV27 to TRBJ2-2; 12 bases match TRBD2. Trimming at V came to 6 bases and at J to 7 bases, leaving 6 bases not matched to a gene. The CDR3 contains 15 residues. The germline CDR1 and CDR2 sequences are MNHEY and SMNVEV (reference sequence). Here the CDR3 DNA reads TGTGCCAGCAGCCTAGCGGGAGGGCGGAGCGGGGAGCTGTTTTTT. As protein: CASSLAGGRSGELFF.

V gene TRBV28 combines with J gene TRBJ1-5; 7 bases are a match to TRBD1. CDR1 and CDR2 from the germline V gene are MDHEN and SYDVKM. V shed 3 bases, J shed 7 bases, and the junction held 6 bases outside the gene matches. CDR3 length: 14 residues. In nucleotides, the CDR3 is TGTGCCAGCAGTTTTGGAGGGGGCGGACAGCCCCAGCATTTT. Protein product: CASSFGGGGQPQHF. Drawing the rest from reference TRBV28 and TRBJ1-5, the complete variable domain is DVKVTQSSRYLVKRTGEKVFLECVQDMDHENMFWYRQDPGLGLRLIYFSYDVKMKEKGDIPEGYSVSREKKERFSLILESASTNQTSMYLCASSFGGGGQPQHFGDGTRLSIL.

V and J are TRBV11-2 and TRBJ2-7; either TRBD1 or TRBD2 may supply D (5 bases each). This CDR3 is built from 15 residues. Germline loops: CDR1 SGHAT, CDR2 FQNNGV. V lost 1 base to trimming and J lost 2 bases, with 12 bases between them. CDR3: CASSLGGILPYEQYF. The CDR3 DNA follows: TGTGCCAGCAGCTTAGGGGGGATTCTTCCCTACGAGCAGTACTTC.

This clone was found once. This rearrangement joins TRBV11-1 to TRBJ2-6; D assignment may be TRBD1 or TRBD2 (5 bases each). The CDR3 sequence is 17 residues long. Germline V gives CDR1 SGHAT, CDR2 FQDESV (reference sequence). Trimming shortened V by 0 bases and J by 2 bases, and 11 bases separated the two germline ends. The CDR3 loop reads CASSLALGVTGANVLTF. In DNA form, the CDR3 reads TGTGCCAGCAGCTTAGCCCTGGGGGTTACTGGGGCCAACGTCCTGACTTTC.